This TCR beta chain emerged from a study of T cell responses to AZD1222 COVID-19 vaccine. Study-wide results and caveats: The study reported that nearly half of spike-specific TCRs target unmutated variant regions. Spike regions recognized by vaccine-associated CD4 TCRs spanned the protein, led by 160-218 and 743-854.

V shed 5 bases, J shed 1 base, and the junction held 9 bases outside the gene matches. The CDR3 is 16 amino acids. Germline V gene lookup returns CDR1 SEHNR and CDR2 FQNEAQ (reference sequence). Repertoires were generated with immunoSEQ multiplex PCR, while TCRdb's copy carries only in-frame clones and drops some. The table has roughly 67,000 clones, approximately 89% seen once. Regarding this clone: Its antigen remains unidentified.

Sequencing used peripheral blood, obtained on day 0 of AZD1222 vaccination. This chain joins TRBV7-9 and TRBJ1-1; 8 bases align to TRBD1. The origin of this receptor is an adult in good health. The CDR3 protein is CASSPRSGGENTEAFF. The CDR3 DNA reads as TGTGCCAGCAGCCCCAGGTCAGGGGGCGAGAACACTGAAGCTTTCTTT.